The 14 T cell receptor beta chains below come from one sample, sequenced in a study of T cell responses to AZD1222 COVID-19 vaccine. The assay was immunoSEQ multiplex PCR, and TCRdb's table has in-frame clones only and misses some. The sample shows 45,000 to 60,000 clones, 87% of them seen only once. The input for sequencing was peripheral blood, taken on day 0 of AZD1222 vaccination. Receptors were obtained from an adult in good health.

The rearrangement links TRBV10-3 to TRBJ1-3; 7 positions agree with TRBD1. Germline CDR1 reads ENHRY; CDR2 reads SYGVKD. This CDR3 contains 15 residues. After removal of 4 bases from V and 0 bases from J, the junction contained 3 bases not matched to a gene. The CDR3 DNA sequence: TGTGCCATCAGTGGCCGACAGGGCTCTGGAAACACCATATATTTT. Its protein is CAISGRQGSGNTIYF.

This clone was picked up a small number of times. This chain links TRBV9 with TRBJ2-2, with 8 bases fitting TRBD2. In germline, CDR1 is SGDLS, CDR2 YYNGEE. The CDR3 totals 15 residues. Trimming took 4 bases from V and 4 from J; bases not matched to a gene: 6. The CDR3 region is CASSLSGGGTGELFF. The CDR3 bases are TGTGCCAGCAGCTTAAGCGGGGGAGGCACCGGGGAGCTGTTTTTT.

This clone was seen a few times. The rearrangement links TRBV4-3 to TRBJ1-1; D call uncertain. The CDR3 consists of 14 residues. Trimming cost V 1 base and J 1 base, with 7 bases left between them. Germline V gives CDR1 LGHNA, CDR2 YSLEER. CDR3 nucleotides: TGCGCCAGCAGCCAAGTGGGCCAGAACACTGAAGCTTTCTTT. Encoded protein: CASSQVGQNTEAFF.

J is TRBJ2-1 and V is TRBV4-3; 8 nucleotides line up with TRBD2. Trimming took 8 bases from V and 0 from J; bases not matched to a gene: 9. The V gene's germline CDR1 is LGHNA and CDR2 YSLEER. This CDR3 spans 16 amino acids. The CDR3: CASGDLGLVSYNEQFF. The DNA of the CDR3 is TGCGCCAGCGGCGACCTGGGACTAGTCTCCTACAATGAGCAGTTCTTC.

This rearrangement joins TRBV9 to TRBJ2-7; D unresolved. V was trimmed by 2 bases and J by 0 bases, leaving 9 bases between them. This CDR3 contains 14 residues. Per the germline V gene, CDR1 is SGDLS and CDR2 is YYNGEE. The CDR3 loop reads CASSVDLSSYEQYF. CDR3 nucleotides: TGTGCCAGCAGCGTGGACCTAAGCTCCTACGAGCAGTACTTC.

The rearrangement links TRBV18 to TRBJ1-2; possible D gene TRBD1, 6 bases. The length of the CDR3 is 13 residues. In germline, CDR1 is KGHSH, CDR2 LQKENI. The V and J ends lost 3 bases and 4 bases respectively, with 9 bases between them. Here the CDR3 reads CASSPDRTYGYTF. The CDR3 DNA reads as TGTGCCAGCTCACCCGACAGGACCTATGGCTACACCTTC.

This chain links TRBV5-1 with TRBJ2-3; D could derive from TRBD1 or TRBD2 (6 bases each). Germline-derived CDR1 and CDR2 are SGHRS and YFSETQ. The CDR3 has 17 residues. Trimming took 3 bases from V and 2 from J, leaving 19 bases between them. CDR3 sequence reads: CASSSRGSGGYTDTQYF. CDR3 in DNA: TGCGCCAGCAGCTCCAGGGGTTCCGGGGGTTACACAGATACGCAGTATTTT.

CDR3 region: CASRWNSMVANYGYTF. The CDR3 nucleotides read TGTGCCAGCAGGTGGAACAGTATGGTGGCTAACTATGGCTACACCTTC. V usage is TRBV2 and J usage is TRBJ1-2, with D unclear. Germline V gene data show CDR1 as SNHLY and CDR2 as FYNNEI. This CDR3 is built from 16 residues. Trimming removed 6 bases from V and 0 bases from J, with 17 bases in between.

V usage is TRBV5-4 and J usage is TRBJ1-1; 7 nucleotides align to TRBD1. After removal of 6 bases from V and 5 bases from J, the junction contained 16 bases not matched to a gene. The CDR3 runs 16 residues. Looked up from germline, CDR1 is SGHNT and CDR2 is YYREEE (reference sequence). The CDR3 sequence: CASTPGEGAPSTEAFF. The CDR3 nucleotides read TGTGCCAGCACCCCGGGGGAGGGGGCGCCTTCAACTGAAGCTTTCTTT.

The chain employs TRBV6-6 and TRBJ1-5; D is unclear. The germline V gene has CDR1 MNHNY and CDR2 SVGAGI (reference sequence). The CDR3 totals 14 residues. V shed 0 bases and J shed 4 bases, with 7 bases lying between them. In nucleotides, the CDR3 is TGTGCCAGCAGTTACTCAGGCAGGAATCAGCCCCAGCATTTT. Residues: CASSYSGRNQPQHF.

CDR3 protein: CASSLGQGDTIYF. The CDR3, as DNA: TGCGCCAGCAGCTTGGGACAGGGAGACACCATATATTTT. The chain carries TRBV5-1 and TRBJ1-3; 7 nucleotides line up with TRBD1. The CDR3 sequence is 13 residues long. Unmatched junction bases numbered 2, after V lost 0 bases and J lost 8 bases. Germline values: CDR1 SGHRS, CDR2 YFSETQ.

The chain recombines TRBV4-1 with TRBJ1-6; D gene ambiguous. V lost 0 bases, J lost 1 base, and 4 bases lay in between. Germline V gene data show CDR1 as MGHRA and CDR2 as YSYEKL. CDR3 length equals 15 residues. The CDR3 spells CASSQEQSYNSPLHF. The CDR3 bases are TGCGCCAGCAGCCAAGAACAGTCCTATAATTCACCCCTCCACTTT.

The V gene is TRBV6-5, the J gene TRBJ2-7; 7 nucleotides align to TRBD2. Germline CDR1 and CDR2: MNHEY and SVGAGI. The V gene end was trimmed by 6 bases and the J gene end by 3 bases; junction bases not matched to a gene: 5. CDR3 length equals 13 residues. The CDR3 DNA reads as TGTGCCAGCAGCGAGGGGAGGGACTACGAGCAGTACTTC. Protein product: CASSEGRDYEQYF.

The chain is built from TRBV5-5 and TRBJ2-1; possible D gene TRBD1, 6 bases. CDR3 size: 15 residues. Trimming took off 0 bases at V and 4 bases at J, with 11 bases between the two ends. The germline V gene encodes CDR1 SGHKS and CDR2 YYEKEE (reference sequence). The CDR3 bases are TGTGCCAGCAGCTTGGCCAGGGGACCATACAATGAGCAGTTCTTC. Amino acids: CASSLARGPYNEQFF.